Listed here are 26 T cell receptor beta chains from one sample, sequenced in a study of Graves' ophthalmopathy and Graves' hyperthyroidism. Amplification of TCR beta CDR3 regions used RNA transcripts. First-round RT-PCR with HTBI primers preceded a second-round multiplex PCR. TCRdb re-called the multiplex PCR reads with MiXCR, one entry per CDR3 protein. The sample consists of over a million distinct CDR3 sequences, about two fifths of them appearing once. Sequencing was done on a sample of peripheral blood or thyroid tissue (not recorded which). The receptors were sampled from an adult man with Graves' hyperthyroidism.

This clonotype was counted at least ten times. The J gene is TRBJ2-5, the V gene TRBV20-1, with D possibly being TRBD1 (6 bases). The CDR3 runs 13 residues. Germline V lookup: CDR1 DFQATT, CDR2 SNEGSKA (reference sequence). V gave up 2 bases and J gave up 3 bases, with 10 bases separating them. DNA of the CDR3: TGCAGTGCTAGATTGGACAGAAAAGAGACCCAGTACTTC. This encodes CSARLDRKETQYF.

This clonotype was picked up many times. V usage is TRBV25-1 and J usage is TRBJ1-5; D is unclear. The CDR3 contains 14 residues. Trimming stripped 2 bases from V and 10 bases from J, with 15 bases between. Germline V lookup: CDR1 MGHDK, CDR2 SYGVNS. Written as DNA, the CDR3 is TGTGCCAGCAGTGAAGGACCTGGTGGGGTACCCCAGCATTTT. It specifies CASSEGPGGVPQHF.

On this clonotype: A read error may be the cause here, since a much bigger clone is one base away. The V call is TRBV19, the J call TRBJ1-3; D is ambiguous. Germline values: CDR1 LNHDA, CDR2 SQIVND (reference sequence). The CDR3 has 17 amino acids. CDR3 DNA sequence: TGTGCCAGTAGTATAGATCCACCCGGCCGCTCTGGAAGCACCATATATTTT. It is translated as CASSIDPPGRSGSTIYF. Full variable domain (rest looked up from reference TRBV19 and TRBJ1-3): DGGITQSPKYLFRKEGQNVTLSCEQNLNHDAMYWYRQDPGQGLRLIYYSQIVNDFQKGDIAEGYSVSREKKESFPLTVTSAQKNPTAFYLCASSIDPPGRSGSTIYFGEGSWLTVV.

The CDR3 DNA reads as TGTGCCAGCAGTGAGGATAGGGGCGGGCGGACACGGTCTGGAAACACCATATATTTT. Its translation: CASSEDRGGRTRSGNTIYF. The chain couples TRBV2 to TRBJ1-3; D perhaps matches TRBD1 (5 bases). CDR1 is SNHLY, CDR2 FYNNEI, per germline. CDR3 length: 19 amino acids. The V end lost 3 bases, the J end lost 1 base, and 22 bases lay between the germline ends.

This clonotype was observed at least ten times. The chain uses TRBV29-1 and TRBJ2-7; TRBD1 matches at 11 bases. CDR3 length equals 15 residues. V lost 7 bases to trimming and J lost 1 base; unmatched junction nucleotides: 9. CDR1 is SQVTM and CDR2 is ANQGSEA in the germline V gene. Written as DNA, the CDR3 is TGCAGCGCCAAGGAAGGGACAGGGGGTTCCTACGAGCAGTACTTC. Protein: CSAKEGTGGSYEQYF.

This clonotype occurred many times. V is TRBV7-6 and J is TRBJ2-7, with D possibly matching TRBD1 (5 bases). This CDR3 spans 14 amino acids. CDR1 and CDR2 from the germline V gene are SGHVS and FNYEAQ. Trimming cost V 5 bases and J 2 bases, with 13 bases left between them. The CDR3 coding sequence is TGTGCCAGCAGCCCTGTTGTAGGGGCCTACGAGCAGTACTTC. Its protein product is CASSPVVGAYEQYF.

Concerning this clonotype itself: Its ends do not fully match the called genes, so a read error is possible. CDR3 in amino acids: CAGRRLAETYEQYF. The CDR3, as DNA: TGTGCCGGCAGGAGACTAGCGGAGACCTACGAGCAGTACTTC. This chain uses TRBV12-3 or TRBV12-4 with TRBJ2-7, with 9 positions matching TRBD2. The CDR3 is 14 amino acids.

Many counts were recorded for this clonotype. The rearrangement joins TRBV19 to TRBJ2-2; D is unclear. There are 12 residues in the CDR3. The V end was cut by 6 bases, the J end by 6 bases, with 8 bases between. Germline loops: CDR1 LNHDA, CDR2 SQIVND (reference sequence). CDR3 nucleotide sequence: TGTGCCAGTAGGGTAGGTCCCGGGGAGCTGTTTTTT. This sequence encodes CASRVGPGELFF. The variable domain in full, completed from reference TRBV19 and TRBJ2-2, reads DGGITQSPKYLFRKEGQNVTLSCEQNLNHDAMYWYRQDPGQGLRLIYYSQIVNDFQKGDIAEGYSVSREKKESFPLTVTSAQKNPTAFYLCASRVGPGELFFGEGSRLTVL.

The rearrangement links TRBV6-4 to TRBJ2-2; D unclear. This CDR3 comprises 11 residues. Trimming removed 5 bases from V and 9 bases from J, with 7 bases in between. Germline values: CDR1 MRHNA, CDR2 SNTAGT. The CDR3 nucleotides read TGTGCCAGCAGTTTAGACTGGGAGCTGTTTTTT. Translating gives CASSLDWELFF.

This chain joins TRBV5-5 and TRBJ2-7; D unresolved. Germline V CDR1 and CDR2: SGHKS, YYEKEE (reference sequence). The CDR3 length is 14 residues. The V gene lost 2 bases and the J gene lost 6 bases, with 15 bases spanning the gap. CDR3 sequence: CASSFNAPGSEQYF. DNA of the CDR3: TGTGCCAGCAGCTTTAACGCCCCGGGTAGCGAGCAGTACTTC.

The chain carries TRBV5-1 and TRBJ1-6, with a possible D match to TRBD1 (6 bases). Germline CDR1 is SGHRS and CDR2 is YFSETQ. There are 12 residues in the CDR3. The V end was cut by 7 bases, the J end by 9 bases, with 11 bases between. The CDR3 region has the DNA TGCGCCAGCCACAGGGTCAGTTCACCCCTCCACTTT. Protein product: CASHRVSSPLHF. The full variable domain, in which reference TRBV5-1 and TRBJ1-6 provide the parts outside the CDR3, is KAGVTQTPRYLIKTRGQQVTLSCSPISGHRSVSWYQQTPGQGLQFLFEYFSETQRNKGNFPGRFSGRQFSNSRSEMNVSTLELGDSALYLCASHRVSSPLHFGNGTRLTVT.

This rearrangement joins TRBV6-6 to TRBJ2-5, with D unresolved. The V gene lost 0 bases and the J gene lost 4 bases, with 12 bases spanning the gap. CDR3 size: 15 residues. Germline-derived CDR1 and CDR2 are MNHNY and SVGAGI (reference sequence). The CDR3 here is CASSYSTAVLETQYF. The CDR3 nucleotides are TGTGCCAGCAGTTACTCGACGGCTGTGCTAGAGACCCAGTACTTC.

This sequence joins TRBV7-2 and TRBJ2-5, with D unclear. This CDR3 has 14 amino acids. V shed 5 bases and J shed 0 bases, with 10 bases lying between them. CDR1 and CDR2 from the germline V gene are SGHTA and FQGNSA. Written as DNA, the CDR3 is TGTGCCAGCAGCCCCCGCGGCGACCAAGAGACCCAGTACTTC. It encodes CASSPRGDQETQYF.

About this clonotype itself: Germline and junction disagree at one end, which may indicate a read error. J is TRBJ2-2 and V is TRBV24-1, with 9 bases that match TRBD1. CDR1 and CDR2 (germline): KGHDR, SFDVKD. This CDR3 is built from 16 residues. The CDR3 DNA reads as TGTGCCAGCAGTCGACAGGGGGAGATGGGCACCGGGGAGCTGTTTTTT. It codes for CASSRQGEMGTGELFF.

This clonotype was counted between two and nine times. J is TRBJ2-5 and V is TRBV7-8; D uncertain. Germline V gene sequence: CDR1 SGHVS, CDR2 FQNEAQ. The germline V and J ends were trimmed by 5 bases and 6 bases, with 7 bases remaining between them. There are 11 residues in the CDR3. CDR3 residues: CASSPKKTQYF. In DNA, the CDR3 is TGTGCCAGCAGCCCGAAAAAGACCCAGTACTTC.

In this sample, this clonotype turned up many times. J is TRBJ2-7 and V is TRBV7-9, with D maybe TRBD2 (6 bases). This CDR3 is 14 amino acids long. Germline V gives CDR1 SEHNR, CDR2 FQNEAQ (reference sequence). V was cut by 5 bases and J by 4 bases, with 15 bases left in between. CDR3 in DNA: TGTGCCAGCAGCCCTGCTTTTGGGAGGTACGAGCAGTACTTC. Its translation: CASSPAFGRYEQYF.

On this clonotype: A read error may explain this, as a much larger clone is one base away. J is TRBJ2-7 and V is TRBV29-1; D may be TRBD2 (6 bases). The CDR3 has 13 amino acids. Germline values: CDR1 SQVTM, CDR2 ANQGSEA. The CDR3 region has the DNA TGCAGCGCCGGTGGCGGGATTGGCTACGAGCAGCACTTC. It encodes CSAGGGIGYEQHF.

The J gene is TRBJ2-7, the V gene TRBV3-1; D possibly corresponds to TRBD1 (6 bases). The CDR3 runs 15 residues. Trimming took off 5 bases at V and 2 bases at J, with 16 bases between the two ends. Germline CDR1 LGHDT, CDR2 YNNKEL (reference sequence). CDR3 in DNA: TGTGCCAGCAGCTTTTTCGACAGGATAACCTACGAGCAGTACTTC. It translates to CASSFFDRITYEQYF.

This clonotype was detected many times. The V gene is TRBV7-9, the J gene TRBJ1-1; D is uncertain. The CDR3 has 12 amino acids. V was cut by 8 bases and J by 1 base, with 8 bases left in between. Germline values: CDR1 SEHNR, CDR2 FQNEAQ (reference sequence). CDR3 DNA sequence: TGTGCCAGCGACACCTCGAACACTGAAGCTTTCTTT. Its protein product is CASDTSNTEAFF.

Details on this clonotype: A clone one base away is much larger, so this may be a read error. The rearrangement joins TRBV7-9 to TRBJ1-6; D gene unclear. CDR1 SEHNR and CDR2 FQNEAQ come from the germline V gene (reference sequence). This CDR3 is 15 amino acids long. CDR3 nucleotides: TGTGCCGGCAGCAACTGGGCCCCTTTTAATTCACCCCTCCACTTT. Its translation is CAGSNWAPFNSPLHF. Filled out from reference TRBV7-9 and TRBJ1-6, the complete variable domain reads DTGVSQNPRHKITKRGQNVTFRCDPISEHNRLYWYRQTLGQGPEFLTYFQNEAQLEKSRLLSDRFSAERPKGSFSTLEIQRTEQGDSAMYLCAGSNWAPFNSPLHFGNGTRLTVT.

The chain uses TRBV7-6 and TRBJ2-2; D is unclear. Germline V gene data show CDR1 as SGHVS and CDR2 as FNYEAQ. V lost 4 bases to trimming and J lost 9 bases, with 6 bases between them. The CDR3 is 11 residues long. The CDR3: CASSSARELFF. The CDR3 coding sequence is TGTGCCAGCAGCTCCGCCCGGGAGCTGTTTTTT.

There are many counts of this clonotype. V usage is TRBV12-3 or TRBV12-4 and J usage is TRBJ2-7, with a weak D call TRBD1 (5 bases). The CDR3 contains 11 residues. V lost 6 bases, J lost 10 bases, and 13 bases lay in between. The CDR3 reads CASSLGHSQYF. The DNA for the CDR3 is TGTGCCAGCAGCCTAGGACATTCTCAGTACTTC.

This clonotype was recorded many times. This sequence joins TRBV7-8 and TRBJ2-5; 8 nucleotides align to TRBD1. With 5 bases clipped from V and 5 bases from J, the junction kept 1 base outside the gene matches. The CDR3 consists of 12 residues. The germline CDR1 and CDR2 sequences are SGHVS and FQNEAQ. The CDR3 spells CASSGDRETQYF. CDR3 in DNA: TGTGCCAGCAGCGGGGACAGGGAGACCCAGTACTTC.

This sequence joins TRBV7-2 and TRBJ2-3, with TRBD1 identical over 8 bases. The V gene end was trimmed by 4 bases and the J gene end by 0 bases; junction bases not matched to a gene: 9. Germline CDR1 SGHTA, CDR2 FQGNSA. This CDR3 spans 17 amino acids. The chain's CDR3 is CASSSGQGTISTDTQYF. DNA of the CDR3: TGTGCCAGCAGCTCCGGACAGGGAACTATTAGCACAGATACGCAGTATTTT.

This clonotype has only a few counts. The CDR3 ends on some other residue instead of the conserved phenylalanine or tryptophan, so this is likely a read error. This chain uses TRBV6-5 with TRBJ1-5; a possible D gene is TRBD1 (5 bases). The CDR3 covers 14 residues. Trimming left V 2 bases short and J 6 bases short, with 11 bases between. Germline CDR1 reads MNHEY; CDR2 reads SVGAGI. The CDR3 DNA sequence: TGTGCCAGCAGTTACGTCCAGGGCGGTCAGCCCCAGCATCTT. Its protein product is CASSYVQGGQPQHL.

The sample holds many counts of this clonotype. The V call is TRBV7-2, the J call TRBJ2-5; the match to TRBD1 covers 7 bases. V gave up 5 bases and J gave up 3 bases; unmatched junction bases: 21. CDR3 length: 19 residues. The germline gives CDR1 SGHTA, CDR2 FQGNSA. The CDR3 nucleotides read TGTGCCAGCAGCCTCAACGAACCCCGGCGAACAGGGGTTGAAGAGACCCAGTACTTC. It translates to CASSLNEPRRTGVEETQYF. Supplemented by reference TRBV7-2 and TRBJ2-5, the full variable domain reads GAGVSQSPSNKVTEKGKDVELRCDPISGHTALYWYRQSLGQGLEFLIYFQGNSAPDKSGLPSDRFSAERTGGSVSTLTIQRTQQEDSAVYLCASSLNEPRRTGVEETQYFGPGTRLLVL.